The 32 T cell receptor beta chains presented below share a single source sample, sequenced in a study of blood T cells in healthy people across ages. Combining a sample-barcoded 5' primer with a J-beta primer mix, a second PCR ran for 7 to 11 cycles. TCRdb fed the 5' RACE reads into MiXCR, producing one record per CDR3 protein. The sample has about 1.8 million distinct CDR3 sequences, approximately 50% seen once. The sequenced sample was blood. The receptors derive from a woman between 35 and 50 years old in good health.

This clonotype occurred once. The chain carries TRBV6-2 or TRBV6-3 and TRBJ2-5; 11 nucleotides align to TRBD2. The CDR3 contains 19 residues. After removal of 5 bases from V and 0 bases from J, the junction contained 14 bases not matched to a gene. Germline CDR1 is MNHEY and CDR2 is SVGEGT. The CDR3 loop is CASSHPWIAGGNDQETQYF. In DNA form, the CDR3 reads TGTGCCAGCAGTCACCCTTGGATAGCGGGGGGGAACGACCAAGAGACCCAGTACTTC.

This sequence joins TRBV7-2 and TRBJ2-5; 9 bases align to TRBD2. Losses at the gene ends were 3 bases for V and 1 base for J; bases not matched to a gene: 6. Germline V gives CDR1 SGHTA, CDR2 FQGNSA. This CDR3 contains 16 residues. CDR3 loop: CASSFGISGGQETQYF. The DNA of the CDR3 is TGTGCCAGCAGCTTTGGGATTAGCGGGGGCCAAGAGACCCAGTACTTC.

The chain carries TRBV7-2 and TRBJ2-1; 9 bases match TRBD1. Germline CDR1 and CDR2: SGHTA and FQGNSA. Trimming at V came to 5 bases and at J to 13 bases, leaving 15 bases not matched to a gene. The CDR3 is 15 residues long. DNA of the CDR3: TGTGCCAGCAGCGCCGGGACAGGGAGAATAGAGACCCAGTTCTTC. Residues: CASSAGTGRIETQFF.

The V and J genes are TRBV15 and TRBJ1-2; D gene ambiguous. The length of the CDR3 is 14 residues. V lost 1 base, J lost 4 bases, and 10 bases lay in between. CDR1 LNHNV and CDR2 YYDKDF come from the germline V gene (reference sequence). CDR3 region: CATSRVEGSYGYTF. The CDR3 coding sequence is TGTGCCACCAGCAGAGTGGAGGGAAGCTATGGCTACACCTTC.

The chain carries TRBV4-2 and TRBJ1-5; D may be TRBD1 (5 bases). Per germline, CDR1 LGHNA and CDR2 YNFKEQ. Trimming took 3 bases from V and 2 from J, leaving 11 bases between them. The length of the CDR3 is 15 residues. CDR3 protein: CASSQGGGGNQPQHF. The DNA of the CDR3 is TGTGCCAGCAGCCAGGGCGGAGGGGGCAATCAGCCCCAGCATTTT.

J is TRBJ1-2 and V is TRBV28, with D possibly being TRBD1 (6 bases). The CDR3 spans 15 residues. Per the germline V gene, CDR1 is MDHEN and CDR2 is SYDVKM. V was clipped by 7 bases and J by 0 bases, with 15 bases between them. CDR3 coding DNA: TGTGCCAGCAAAAGTCCGGGGGCCCCTAACTATGGCTACACCTTC. Translated: CASKSPGAPNYGYTF.

On this clonotype itself: The junction differs from germline at one of its ends, possibly a read error. The rearrangement uses TRBV10-3 and TRBJ1-2; perhaps TRBD1 as D (5 bases). The CDR3 covers 16 residues. CDR1 is ENHRY, CDR2 SYGVKD, per germline. The CDR3 region is CAISESPSGQLYGYIF. CDR3 coding DNA: TGTGCCATCAGTGAGTCGCCATCGGGGCAGCTCTATGGCTACATCTTC.

This clonotype was seen once. This may come from a read error, since a much larger clone is one base off. This sequence joins TRBV7-2 and TRBJ2-7; 7 positions agree with TRBD2. The assigned J gene may be wrong: the sequence end matches TRBJ2-5 better. The CDR3 totals 14 residues. Germline CDR1 reads SGHTA; CDR2 reads FQGNSA. The CDR3 DNA sequence: TGTGCCAGCAGCTTAGCGACCGGCGGGAGGACCCAGTACTTC. It yields the protein CASSLATGGRTQYF.

This clonotype was recorded a few times. The chain couples TRBV4-2 to TRBJ1-5; 7 bases are shared with TRBD1. CDR1 LGHNA and CDR2 YNFKEQ come from the germline V gene. The trim removed 1 base at V and 2 bases at J, leaving 5 bases unmatched. The CDR3 has 16 residues. The CDR3 here is CASSQGSGQRNQPQHF. The CDR3, as DNA: TGTGCCAGCAGCCAAGGGTCGGGACAGCGCAATCAGCCCCAGCATTTT.

The chain carries TRBV9 and TRBJ1-6, with TRBD1 matching over 12 bases. This CDR3 has 16 amino acids. V shed 3 bases and J 9 bases; nucleotides not matched to a gene: 7. Germline lookup yields CDR1 SGDLS and CDR2 YYNGEE. CDR3 region: CASSGDRGPKGSPLHF. As DNA, the CDR3 is TGTGCCAGCAGCGGGGACAGGGGGCCGAAGGGTTCACCCCTCCACTTT. Together with reference TRBV9 and TRBJ1-6, the CDR3 gives the full variable domain: DSGVTQTPKHLITATGQRVTLRCSPRSGDLSVYWYQQSLDQGLQFLIQYYNGEERAKGNILERFSAQQFPDLHSELNLSSLELGDSALYFCASSGDRGPKGSPLHFGNGTRLTVT.

This clonotype was seen a handful of times. The chain uses TRBV20-1 and TRBJ2-1, with unresolved D. V lost 5 bases and J 3 bases, leaving 11 bases between the germline ends. The CDR3 is 13 amino acids. From germline, CDR1 is DFQATT and CDR2 SNEGSKA (reference sequence). CDR3 protein: CSAPARHYNEQFF. CDR3 coding DNA: TGCAGTGCTCCGGCGAGACACTACAATGAGCAGTTCTTC.

This chain uses TRBV12-3 or TRBV12-4 with TRBJ2-5, with D hard to call. The CDR3 has 15 residues. The germline V and J ends were trimmed by 5 bases and 5 bases, with 18 bases remaining between them. CDR3 nucleotides: TGTGCCAGCAGTGAACACAGCCTCCCCCTGGAGACCCAGTACTTC. It encodes CASSEHSLPLETQYF.

This clonotype has only one observation. This rearrangement joins TRBV9 to TRBJ2-1, with D perhaps TRBD1 (8 bases). Trimming cost V 4 bases and J 5 bases, with 13 bases left between them. The CDR3 covers 14 residues. Per germline, CDR1 SGDLS and CDR2 YYNGEE. CDR3 sequence (DNA): TGTGCCAGCAGCTGGACAGGGACTAACAATGAGCAGTTCTTC. Protein product: CASSWTGTNNEQFF.

V and J are TRBV4-3 and TRBJ1-4; D call uncertain. Germline-derived CDR1 and CDR2 are LGHNA and YSLEER. This CDR3 has 13 amino acids. Trimming took off 3 bases at V and 8 bases at J, with 10 bases between the two ends. For the CDR3, the DNA is TGCGCCAGCAGCCAGCAGCATGGAGAAAAACTGTTTTTT. Translating gives CASSQQHGEKLFF.

There are a few counts of this clonotype. This sequence joins TRBV20-1 and TRBJ2-5; D is uncertain. V lost 4 bases and J lost 7, with 7 bases in between. The CDR3 sequence is 10 residues long. The germline V gene has CDR1 DFQATT and CDR2 SNEGSKA (reference sequence). As DNA, the CDR3 is TGCAGTGCTAATGACGGGACCCAGTACTTC. Amino acids: CSANDGTQYF.

The chain is built from TRBV28 and TRBJ1-2; a possible D gene is TRBD1 (5 bases). V lost 5 bases, J lost 1 base, and 14 bases lay in between. Germline CDR1 is MDHEN and CDR2 is SYDVKM. This CDR3 comprises 15 residues. In nucleotides, the CDR3 is TGTGCCAGCAGTCCGATGACAGACCTTAACTATGGCTACACCTTC. This codes for CASSPMTDLNYGYTF.

This clonotype was recorded a few times. The CDR3 reads CASSKGHLNPSSGANVLTF. The CDR3 nucleotides are TGTGCCAGCAGTAAAGGACACTTAAACCCAAGCTCTGGGGCCAACGTCCTGACTTTC. J is TRBJ2-6 and V is TRBV6-1; perhaps TRBD1 as D (5 bases). The CDR3 extends over 19 amino acids. Germline-derived CDR1 and CDR2 are MNHNS and SASEGT. The V end was cut by 5 bases, the J end by 0 bases, with 20 bases between.

CDR3 sequence (DNA): TGTGCCAGCAGCCAAGGGCGGGCAGGGGGTAAAGGCACTGAAGCTTTCTTT. Amino acids: CASSQGRAGGKGTEAFF. The J gene is TRBJ1-1, the V gene TRBV4-2, with 7 bases aligning to TRBD1. Germline CDR1 reads LGHNA; CDR2 reads YNFKEQ. The CDR3 spans 17 residues. V shed 1 base and J 4 bases; nucleotides not matched to a gene: 12.

This chain links TRBV29-1 with TRBJ2-7; 7 bases are a match to TRBD1. This CDR3 has 13 amino acids. Germline V gene sequence: CDR1 SQVTM, CDR2 ANQGSEA. V shed 4 bases and J 4 bases; nucleotides not matched to a gene: 7. The CDR3 sequence: CSVGDRGHYEQYF. The CDR3 DNA follows: TGCAGCGTTGGGGACAGAGGGCATTACGAGCAGTACTTC.

This clonotype was counted a few times. The chain uses TRBV5-1 and TRBJ2-1, with TRBD2 matching 9 bases. Trimming took 0 bases from V and 7 from J; bases not matched to a gene: 8. CDR3 size: 16 residues. CDR1 is SGHRS, CDR2 YFSETQ, per germline. The CDR3 protein is CASSLAGGGGSNEQFF. The CDR3 DNA reads TGCGCCAGCAGCTTGGCCGGCGGGGGGGGTAGTAATGAGCAGTTCTTC.

This clonotype has just a few counts. The chain recombines TRBV7-2 with TRBJ2-7; possible D gene TRBD2, 6 bases. In germline, CDR1 is SGHTA, CDR2 FQGNSA. The CDR3 spans 15 residues. The germline V and J ends were trimmed by 1 base and 2 bases, with 12 bases remaining between them. CDR3 loop: CASSLEGTPTYEQYF. As DNA, the CDR3 is TGTGCCAGCAGCTTAGAGGGGACTCCAACCTACGAGCAGTACTTC.

The rearrangement uses TRBV7-9 and TRBJ2-3; D not certain. Germline V gives CDR1 SEHNR, CDR2 FQNEAQ (reference sequence). V was pared by 1 base and J by 2 bases, with 10 bases between. The CDR3 extends over 15 amino acids. The CDR3: CASSLELGDTDTQYF. In DNA, the CDR3 is TGTGCCAGCAGCTTAGAGCTTGGAGACACAGATACGCAGTATTTT.

This clonotype occurred many times. The chain joins TRBV7-2 to TRBJ2-7; 8 positions agree with TRBD1. This CDR3 is 15 amino acids long. The germline CDR1 and CDR2 sequences are SGHTA and FQGNSA. The V gene end was trimmed by 0 bases and the J gene end by 2 bases; junction bases not matched to a gene: 3. For the CDR3, the DNA is TGTGCCAGCAGCTTAGCGACAGGGGACGCCTACGAGCAGTACTTC. This sequence encodes CASSLATGDAYEQYF.

The chain employs TRBV5-1 and TRBJ1-6; D unresolved. The V end lost 0 bases, the J end lost 6 bases, and 10 bases lay between the germline ends. The CDR3 sequence is 15 residues long. CDR1 is SGHRS, CDR2 YFSETQ, per germline. This CDR3 is CASSLGHSSNSPLHF. The CDR3 coding sequence is TGCGCCAGCAGCTTGGGTCACAGCAGTAATTCACCCCTCCACTTT.

This clonotype occurred a few times. The V call is TRBV7-6, the J call TRBJ2-3, with 9 positions matching TRBD2. This CDR3 has 16 amino acids. CDR1 and CDR2 (germline): SGHVS, FNYEAQ. The J segment lost 5 bases and the V segment lost 0 bases, leaving 6 bases of the junction unmatched. The DNA of the CDR3 is TGTGCCAGCAGCTTAGCAGCGGGGGGATCCGGAGATACGCAGTATTTT. This gives the protein CASSLAAGGSGDTQYF.

CDR3 protein: CASSPADISSYNEQYF. The CDR3 DNA follows: TGTGCCAGCAGTCCAGCGGACATAAGCTCCTACAATGAGCAGTACTTC. The V gene is TRBV6-1, the J gene TRBJ2-7; D may correspond to TRBD1 or TRBD2 (5 bases each). The CDR3 is made up of 16 amino acids. Trimming pared 5 bases from V and 7 bases from J, leaving 24 bases between. Germline V CDR1 and CDR2: MNHNS, SASEGT.

Points on this clonotype: A much larger clone differs by one base, so this may be a read error. The chain employs TRBV7-2 and TRBJ1-2; D gene unclear. V was clipped by 3 bases and J by 0 bases, with 8 bases between them. The CDR3 totals 14 residues. The germline V gene has CDR1 SGHTA and CDR2 FQGNSA. In DNA form, the CDR3 reads TGTGCCAGCAGCTTCCACAGTACTAACTATGGCTACACCTTC. This gives the protein CASSFHSTNYGYTF. Filled out from reference TRBV7-2 and TRBJ1-2, the complete variable domain reads GAGVSQSPSNKVTEKGKDVELRCDPISGHTALYWYRQSLGQGLEFLIYFQGNSAPDKSGLPSDRFSAERTGGSVSTLTIQRTQQEDSAVYLCASSFHSTNYGYTFGSGTRLTVV.

The chain joins TRBV7-2 to TRBJ1-6; D unresolved. Germline CDR1 and CDR2: SGHTA and FQGNSA. Trimming cost V 2 bases and J 4 bases, with 9 bases left between them. The CDR3 has 15 amino acids. The CDR3 DNA reads TGTGCCAGCAGCTTACGCAGAATGTATAATTCACCCCTCCACTTT. This encodes CASSLRRMYNSPLHF.

The CDR3 coding sequence is TGCGCCAGCAGCTCTGAGCGGGGGGGCCCAGATACGCAGTATTTT. Amino acid sequence: CASSSERGGPDTQYF. The chain uses TRBV4-1 and TRBJ2-3; TRBD2 matches 10 bases. Unmatched junction bases numbered 6, after V lost 5 bases and J lost 4 bases. This CDR3 is built from 15 residues. Germline CDR1 MGHRA, CDR2 YSYEKL.

The V call is TRBV27, the J call TRBJ2-5; 8 bases align to TRBD2. The V gene's germline CDR1 is MNHEY and CDR2 SMNVEV (reference sequence). V gave up 5 bases and J gave up 1 base; unmatched junction bases: 12. This CDR3 region has 17 residues. CDR3 DNA: TGTGCCAGCAGTCCTCCCCAAGCGGGGGTAATCCAAGAGACCCAGTACTTC. Encoded protein: CASSPPQAGVIQETQYF.

The genes are TRBV5-5 and TRBJ1-5; 8 bases align to TRBD1. This CDR3 is 14 amino acids long. Germline V gene sequence: CDR1 SGHKS, CDR2 YYEKEE (reference sequence). V lost 4 bases and J lost 11; bases outside the gene matches: 11. CDR3 nucleotides: TGTGCCAGCAGCCTGTCGACAGGGGTCATGACCCAGCATTTT. Translated: CASSLSTGVMTQHF.

There are many counts of this clonotype. This chain links TRBV29-1 with TRBJ2-7; 8 nucleotides match TRBD1. The trim removed 3 bases at V and 2 bases at J, leaving 3 bases unmatched. Germline V lookup: CDR1 SQVTM, CDR2 ANQGSEA. The CDR3 totals 13 residues. CDR3 nucleotide sequence: TGCAGCGTTGAGGGGACAGGAACCTACGAGCAGTACTTC. Protein sequence: CSVEGTGTYEQYF.